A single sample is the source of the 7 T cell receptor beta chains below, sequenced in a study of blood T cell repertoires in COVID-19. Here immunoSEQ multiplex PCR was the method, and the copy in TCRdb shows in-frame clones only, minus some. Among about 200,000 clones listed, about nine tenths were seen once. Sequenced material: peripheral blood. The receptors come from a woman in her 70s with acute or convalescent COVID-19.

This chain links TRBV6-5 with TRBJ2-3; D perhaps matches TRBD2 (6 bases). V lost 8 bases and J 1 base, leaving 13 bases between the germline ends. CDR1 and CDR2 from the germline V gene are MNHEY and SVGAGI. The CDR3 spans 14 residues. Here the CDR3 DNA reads TGTGCCAGCGGCCCATGGGGGGGCACAGATACGCAGTATTTT. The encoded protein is CASGPWGGTDTQYF.

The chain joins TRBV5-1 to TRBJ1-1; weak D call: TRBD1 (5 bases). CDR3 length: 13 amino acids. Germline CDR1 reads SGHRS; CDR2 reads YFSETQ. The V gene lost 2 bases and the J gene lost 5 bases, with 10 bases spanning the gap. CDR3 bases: TGCGCCAGCAGCTTCCAGGGTGGGACTGAAGCTTTCTTT. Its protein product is CASSFQGGTEAFF.

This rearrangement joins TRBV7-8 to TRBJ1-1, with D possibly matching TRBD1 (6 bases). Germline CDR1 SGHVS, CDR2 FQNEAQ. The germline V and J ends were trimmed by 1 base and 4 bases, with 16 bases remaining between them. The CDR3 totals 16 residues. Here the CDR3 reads CASSLDWVGGGTEAFF. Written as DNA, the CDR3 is TGTGCCAGCAGCTTAGATTGGGTAGGGGGTGGCACTGAAGCTTTCTTT.

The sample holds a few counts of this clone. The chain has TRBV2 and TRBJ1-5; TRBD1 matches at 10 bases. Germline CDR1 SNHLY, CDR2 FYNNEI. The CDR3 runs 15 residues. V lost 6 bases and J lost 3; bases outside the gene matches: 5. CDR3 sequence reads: CASRADRGDNQPQHF. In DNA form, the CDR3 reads TGTGCCAGCAGGGCGGACAGGGGGGACAATCAGCCCCAGCATTTT.

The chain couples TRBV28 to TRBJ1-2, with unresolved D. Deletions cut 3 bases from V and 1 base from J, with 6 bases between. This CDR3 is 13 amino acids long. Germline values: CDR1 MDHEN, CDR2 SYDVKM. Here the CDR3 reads CASSLRVNYGYTF. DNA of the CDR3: TGTGCCAGCAGTTTGAGGGTTAACTATGGCTACACCTTC.

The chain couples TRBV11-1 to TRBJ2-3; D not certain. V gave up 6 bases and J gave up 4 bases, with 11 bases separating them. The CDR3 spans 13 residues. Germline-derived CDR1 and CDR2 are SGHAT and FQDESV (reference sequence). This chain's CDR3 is CASRRSTADTQYF. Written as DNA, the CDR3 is TGTGCCAGCAGAAGATCAACGGCAGATACGCAGTATTTT.

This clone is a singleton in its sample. The CDR3 coding sequence is TGTGCCACCAGCAGTGCCCTGAGCAAGAGCTCCTATAATTCACCCCTCCACTTT. As protein: CATSSALSKSSYNSPLHF. This chain links TRBV15 with TRBJ1-6, with no clear D. CDR3 size: 18 residues. The V end lost 3 bases, the J end lost 0 bases, and 15 bases lay between the germline ends. Per the germline V gene, CDR1 is LNHNV and CDR2 is YYDKDF (reference sequence).